The sample holds a few counts of the clone carrying this T cell receptor beta chain. Its antigen is unidentified. A J-beta primer mix and a sample-barcoded 5' primer were used in a second PCR of roughly 6 to 11 cycles. TCRdb itself ran the 5' RACE reads through MiXCR, one entry per CDR3 protein. Among approximately 1.5 million distinct CDR3 sequences listed, about 42% were seen once. The sample is drawn from a study of blood T cells in healthy people across ages. Study conclusions and caveats: Getting older went along with TCR beta diversity per million T cells dropping roughly linearly.

This CDR3 comprises 15 residues. V lost 0 bases, J lost 5 bases, and 2 bases stayed unmatched. Germline V lookup: CDR1 SGDLS, CDR2 YYNGEE. This clonotype was obtained from a woman aged 18-35 years in good health. The genes are TRBV9 and TRBJ2-1; 10 bases agree with TRBD2. Material: blood. CDR3 sequence: CASSVAGLADNEQFF. For the CDR3, the DNA is TGTGCCAGCAGCGTAGCCGGACTAGCGGACAATGAGCAGTTCTTC.